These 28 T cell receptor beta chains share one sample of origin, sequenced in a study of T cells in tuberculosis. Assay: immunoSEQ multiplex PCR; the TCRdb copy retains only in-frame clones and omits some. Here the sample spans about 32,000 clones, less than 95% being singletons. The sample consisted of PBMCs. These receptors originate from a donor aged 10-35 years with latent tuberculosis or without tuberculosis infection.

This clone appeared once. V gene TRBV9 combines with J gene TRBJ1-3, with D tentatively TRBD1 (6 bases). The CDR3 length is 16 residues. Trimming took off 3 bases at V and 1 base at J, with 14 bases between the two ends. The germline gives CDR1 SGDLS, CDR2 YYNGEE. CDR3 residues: CASSEPGHDSGNTIYF. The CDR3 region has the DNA TGTGCCAGCAGCGAACCGGGACACGATTCTGGAAACACCATATATTTT.

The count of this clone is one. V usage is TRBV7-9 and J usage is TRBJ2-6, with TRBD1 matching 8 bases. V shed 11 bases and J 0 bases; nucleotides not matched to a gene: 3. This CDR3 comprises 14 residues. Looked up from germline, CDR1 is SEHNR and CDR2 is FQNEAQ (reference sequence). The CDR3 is CAVQGGSGANVLTF. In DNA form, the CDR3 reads TGTGCCGTACAGGGGGGCTCTGGGGCCAACGTCCTGACTTTC.

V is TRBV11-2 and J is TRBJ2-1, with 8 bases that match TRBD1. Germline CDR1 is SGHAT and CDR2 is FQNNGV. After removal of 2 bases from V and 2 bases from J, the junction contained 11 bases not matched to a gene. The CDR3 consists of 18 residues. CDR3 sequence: CASSLWQDRDFTYNEQFF. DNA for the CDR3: TGTGCCAGCAGCTTATGGCAGGACAGGGATTTCACCTACAATGAGCAGTTCTTC.

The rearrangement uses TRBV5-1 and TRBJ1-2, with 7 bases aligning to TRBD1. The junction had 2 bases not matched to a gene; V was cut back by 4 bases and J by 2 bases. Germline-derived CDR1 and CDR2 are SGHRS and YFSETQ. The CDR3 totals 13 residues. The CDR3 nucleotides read TGCGCCAGCAGCCCGGACAGGAACTATGGCTACACCTTC. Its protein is CASSPDRNYGYTF.

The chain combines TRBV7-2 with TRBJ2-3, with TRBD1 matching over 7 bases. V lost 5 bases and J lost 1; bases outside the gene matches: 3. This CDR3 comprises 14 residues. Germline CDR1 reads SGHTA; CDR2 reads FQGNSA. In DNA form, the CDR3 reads TGTGCCAGCAGCGTGACAGGGCGCACAGATACGCAGTATTTT. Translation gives CASSVTGRTDTQYF.

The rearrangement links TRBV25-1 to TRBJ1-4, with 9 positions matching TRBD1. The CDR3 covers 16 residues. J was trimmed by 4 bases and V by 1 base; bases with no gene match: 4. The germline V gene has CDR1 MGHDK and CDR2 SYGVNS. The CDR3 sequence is CASSESGTGLNEKLFF. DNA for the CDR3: TGTGCCAGCAGTGAATCAGGGACAGGGCTTAATGAAAAACTGTTTTTT.

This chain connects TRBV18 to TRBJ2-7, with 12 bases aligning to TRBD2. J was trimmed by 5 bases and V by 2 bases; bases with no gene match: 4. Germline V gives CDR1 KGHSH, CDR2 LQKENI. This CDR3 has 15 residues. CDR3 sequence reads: CASSPTTSGSHEQYF. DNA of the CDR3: TGTGCCAGCTCACCAACGACTAGCGGGAGCCACGAGCAGTACTTC.

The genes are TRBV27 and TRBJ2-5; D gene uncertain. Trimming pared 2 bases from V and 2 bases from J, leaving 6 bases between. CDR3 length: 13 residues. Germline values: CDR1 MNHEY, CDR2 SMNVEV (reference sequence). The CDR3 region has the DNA TGTGCCAGCAGTTTAAGAACACAAGAGACCCAGTACTTC. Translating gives CASSLRTQETQYF.

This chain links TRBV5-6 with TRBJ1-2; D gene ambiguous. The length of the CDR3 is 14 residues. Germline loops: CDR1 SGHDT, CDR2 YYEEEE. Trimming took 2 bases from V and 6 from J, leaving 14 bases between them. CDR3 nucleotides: TGTGCCAGCAGCTTATACACTAACACGGATGGCTACACCTTC. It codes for CASSLYTNTDGYTF.

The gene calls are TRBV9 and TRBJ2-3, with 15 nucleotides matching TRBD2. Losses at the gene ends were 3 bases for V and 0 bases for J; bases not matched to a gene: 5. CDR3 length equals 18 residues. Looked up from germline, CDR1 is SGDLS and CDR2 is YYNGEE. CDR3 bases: TGTGCCAGCAGCGCAGGACTAGCGGGAGGGATGAGCACAGATACGCAGTATTTT. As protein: CASSAGLAGGMSTDTQYF.

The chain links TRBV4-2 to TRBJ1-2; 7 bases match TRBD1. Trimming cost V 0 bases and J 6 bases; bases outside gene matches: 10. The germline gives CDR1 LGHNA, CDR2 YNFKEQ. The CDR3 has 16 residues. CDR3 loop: CASSQDRQGRWDGYTF. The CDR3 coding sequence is TGTGCCAGCAGCCAAGACAGACAGGGACGATGGGATGGCTACACCTTC.

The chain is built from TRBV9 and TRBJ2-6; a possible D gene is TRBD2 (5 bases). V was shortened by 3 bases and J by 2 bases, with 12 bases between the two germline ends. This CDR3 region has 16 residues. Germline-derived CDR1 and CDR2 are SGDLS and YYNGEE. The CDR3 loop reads CASSAPPGAGANVLTF. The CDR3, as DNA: TGTGCCAGCAGCGCCCCCCCCGGGGCTGGGGCCAACGTCCTGACTTTC.

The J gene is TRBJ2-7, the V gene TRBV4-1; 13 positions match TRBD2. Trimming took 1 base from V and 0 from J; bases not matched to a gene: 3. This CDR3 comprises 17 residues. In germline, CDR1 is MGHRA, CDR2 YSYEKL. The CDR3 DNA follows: TGCGCCAGCAGCCAAGGCTGGACTAGCGGGAGCTCCTACGAGCAGTACTTC. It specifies CASSQGWTSGSSYEQYF.

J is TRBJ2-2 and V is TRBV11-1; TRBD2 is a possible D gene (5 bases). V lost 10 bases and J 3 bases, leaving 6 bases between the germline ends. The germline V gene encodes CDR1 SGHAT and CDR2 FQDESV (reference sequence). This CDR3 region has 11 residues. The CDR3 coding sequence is TGTGCCACTAGCTACACCGGGGAGCTGTTTTTT. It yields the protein CATSYTGELFF.

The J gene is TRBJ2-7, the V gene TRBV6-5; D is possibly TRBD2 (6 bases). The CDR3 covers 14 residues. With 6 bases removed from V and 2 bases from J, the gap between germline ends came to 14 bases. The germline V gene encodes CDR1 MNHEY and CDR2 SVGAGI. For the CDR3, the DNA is TGTGCCAGCAGGGAACCCTCGGGGGCCTACGAGCAGTACTTC. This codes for CASREPSGAYEQYF.

The CDR3 nucleotides are TGTGCCAGTAACCCAACAGGGGGCGGCGGGTACGAGCAGTACTTC. Encoded protein: CASNPTGGGGYEQYF. V is TRBV19 and J is TRBJ2-7; 9 bases are shared with TRBD1. Germline V gene data show CDR1 as LNHDA and CDR2 as SQIVND (reference sequence). The CDR3 consists of 15 residues. V trimming: 7 bases; J trimming: 4 bases; junction bases outside the gene matches: 11.

This CDR3 is CATSTGTGFEEKLFF. As DNA, the CDR3 is TGTGCCACCAGTACCGGGACAGGGTTCGAAGAAAAACTGTTTTTT. J is TRBJ1-4 and V is TRBV15; 9 bases are a match to TRBD1. This CDR3 is built from 15 residues. Germline V gene sequence: CDR1 LNHNV, CDR2 YYDKDF (reference sequence). Unmatched junction bases numbered 10, after V lost 6 bases and J lost 8 bases.

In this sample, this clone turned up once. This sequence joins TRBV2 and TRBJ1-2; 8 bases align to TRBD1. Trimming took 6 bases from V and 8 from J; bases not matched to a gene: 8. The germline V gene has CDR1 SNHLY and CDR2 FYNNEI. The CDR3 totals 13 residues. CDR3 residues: CASRRDRLTGYTF. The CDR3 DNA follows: TGTGCCAGCAGGAGGGACAGGCTTACCGGCTACACCTTC.

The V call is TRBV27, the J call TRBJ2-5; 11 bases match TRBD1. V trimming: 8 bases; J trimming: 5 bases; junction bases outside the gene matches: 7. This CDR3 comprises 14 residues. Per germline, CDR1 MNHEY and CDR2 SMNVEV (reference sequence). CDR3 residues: CASGWTGGEETQYF. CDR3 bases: TGTGCCAGCGGGTGGACAGGGGGCGAGGAGACCCAGTACTTC.

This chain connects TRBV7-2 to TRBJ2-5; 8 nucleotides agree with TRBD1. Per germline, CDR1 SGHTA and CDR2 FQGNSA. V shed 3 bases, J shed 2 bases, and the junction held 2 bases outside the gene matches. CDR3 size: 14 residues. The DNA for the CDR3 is TGTGCCAGCAGCTTTAACAGGGGGCAAGAGACCCAGTACTTC. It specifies CASSFNRGQETQYF.

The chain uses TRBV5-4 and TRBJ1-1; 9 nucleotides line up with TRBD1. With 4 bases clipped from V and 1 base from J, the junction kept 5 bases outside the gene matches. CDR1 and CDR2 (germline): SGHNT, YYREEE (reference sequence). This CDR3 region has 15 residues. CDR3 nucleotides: TGTGCCAGCAGCCGGCGGGACAGGGCGAACACTGAAGCTTTCTTT. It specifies CASSRRDRANTEAFF.

The CDR3 region is CASSFQDRGPPDGQYF. DNA for the CDR3: TGTGCCAGCAGTTTTCAGGACAGGGGGCCACCCGACGGGCAGTACTTC. This chain joins TRBV28 and TRBJ2-7; 11 bases are a match to TRBD1. V lost 3 bases to trimming and J lost 9 bases; unmatched junction nucleotides: 13. The CDR3 is made up of 16 amino acids. The germline gives CDR1 MDHEN, CDR2 SYDVKM.

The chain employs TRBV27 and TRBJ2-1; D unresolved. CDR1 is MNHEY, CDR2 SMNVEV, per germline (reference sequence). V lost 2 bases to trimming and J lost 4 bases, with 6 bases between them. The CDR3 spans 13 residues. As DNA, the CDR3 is TGTGCCAGCAGTTTACTCACATACAATGAGCAGTTCTTC. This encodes CASSLLTYNEQFF.

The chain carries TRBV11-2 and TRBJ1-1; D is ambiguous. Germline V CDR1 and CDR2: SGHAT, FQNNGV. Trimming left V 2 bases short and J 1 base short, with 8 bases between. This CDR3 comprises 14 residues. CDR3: CASSLTAPNTEAFF. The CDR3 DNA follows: TGTGCCAGCAGCTTAACTGCTCCGAACACTGAAGCTTTCTTT.

The CDR3 coding sequence is TGCAGCGTCAAACGGGGCGGGGGTGCAGATACGCAGTATTTT. Protein sequence: CSVKRGGGADTQYF. V is TRBV29-1 and J is TRBJ2-3, with 7 positions matching TRBD2. The CDR3 consists of 14 residues. CDR1 SQVTM and CDR2 ANQGSEA come from the germline V gene. The V and J ends lost 6 bases and 4 bases, in that order; junction bases with no gene match: 10.

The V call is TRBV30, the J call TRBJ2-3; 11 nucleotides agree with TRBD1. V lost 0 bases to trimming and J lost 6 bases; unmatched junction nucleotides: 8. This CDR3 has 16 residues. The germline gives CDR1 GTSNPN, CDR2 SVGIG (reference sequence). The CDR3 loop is CAWSVPRTGGADTQYF. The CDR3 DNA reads TGTGCCTGGAGTGTACCCCGGACAGGGGGCGCCGATACGCAGTATTTT. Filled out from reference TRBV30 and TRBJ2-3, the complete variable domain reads SQTIHQWPATLVQPVGSPLSLECTVEGTSNPNLYWYRQAAGRGLQLLFYSVGIGQISSEVPQNLSASRPQDRQFILSSKKLLLSDSGFYLCAWSVPRTGGADTQYFGPGTRLTVL.

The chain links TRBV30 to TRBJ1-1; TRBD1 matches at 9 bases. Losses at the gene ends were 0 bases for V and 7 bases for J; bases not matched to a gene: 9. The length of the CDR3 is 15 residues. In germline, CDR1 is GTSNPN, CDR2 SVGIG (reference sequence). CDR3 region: CAWSVPETGGGEAFF. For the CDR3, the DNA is TGTGCCTGGAGTGTACCGGAGACAGGGGGAGGTGAAGCTTTCTTT.

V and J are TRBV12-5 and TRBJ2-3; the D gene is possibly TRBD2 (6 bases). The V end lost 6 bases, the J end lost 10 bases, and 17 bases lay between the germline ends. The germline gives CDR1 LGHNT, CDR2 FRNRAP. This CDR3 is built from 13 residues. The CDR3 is CASGTSGVGSQYF. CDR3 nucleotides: TGTGCTAGTGGCACCTCGGGAGTTGGATCGCAGTATTTT.